This T cell receptor (beta chain) was recovered during a study of patients and donors after allogeneic stem cell transplantation. This clonotype came up a few times. In TCRdb, the RT-PCR reads were re-called with MiXCR into one record per CDR3 protein. The sample yields about 960,000 distinct CDR3 sequences, more than 15% seen once. Germline assignment: CDR1 SQVTM and CDR2 ANQGSEA. V was pared by 6 bases and J by 0 bases, with 15 bases between. This CDR3 spans 16 amino acids. This receptor was taken from a human donor who was either an allogeneic HSCT recipient or a stem cell or donor lymphocyte infusion donor (not recorded which). It is not recorded whose cells these are; they may come from a transplant donor. V usage is TRBV29-1 and J usage is TRBJ2-6, with D perhaps matching TRBD2 (6 bases). Sequencing was done on a sample of blood, either unsorted or a sorted T cell fraction (not recorded which). For the CDR3, the DNA is TGCAGCGTCGGATCGCGGGGAAGCTCTGGGGCCAACGTCCTGACTTTC. Its translation is CSVGSRGSSGANVLTF.